This TCR beta chain derives from a study of OX40 agonist ivuxolimab in advanced cancers. General study points: Clonal expansion from baseline to week 6 occurred in both CD4+ and CD8+ T cells. Low levels of normalized T-cell clonal expansion also appeared in some nonresponders.

Libraries were prepared by immunoSEQ multiplex PCR; TCRdb keeps only in-frame clonotypes and omits some of them. The data show about 55,000 clones, with 86% seen just once and more than 9.5% held by the top ten. The CDR3 has 15 amino acids. Germline CDR1 and CDR2: SGHNT and YYREEE (reference sequence). Trimming took 2 bases from V and 2 from J, leaving 14 bases between them. About this clone itself: Its antigen is as yet unknown.

The sequencing used CD4+ or CD8+ T cells sorted from blood, collected in a trial of the OX40 agonist ivuxolimab. This rearrangement joins TRBV5-4 to TRBJ2-7; no clear D. This receptor was taken from an adult with an advanced solid tumor such as melanoma, head and neck, liver or kidney cancer. CDR3 in DNA: TGTGCCAGCAGCTTAGATGCAGACTTAACCTACGAGCAGTACTTC. It is translated as CASSLDADLTYEQYF. The full variable domain, with the rest looked up from reference TRBV5-4 and TRBJ2-7, is ETGVTQSPTHLIKTRGQQVTLRCSSQSGHNTVSWYQQALGQGPQFIFQYYREEENGRGNFPPRFSGLQFPNYSSELNVNALELDDSALYLCASSLDADLTYEQYFGPGTRLTVT.